This passage covers 3 T cell receptor beta chains from one sample sequenced in a study of T cells in narcolepsy. Generated by immunoSEQ multiplex PCR, the TCRdb table keeps only in-frame clones and is missing some. The sample includes 34,000 or so clones, 79% of them seen just once. Sequenced material: memory (CD45RA-) CD4+ T cells from blood. The receptors here all came from a human donor in good health.

This sequence joins TRBV2 and TRBJ2-5; D may be TRBD1 (5 bases). Germline-derived CDR1 and CDR2 are SNHLY and FYNNEI. V shed 2 bases and J shed 2 bases, with 18 bases lying between them. The CDR3 length is 17 residues. The CDR3 DNA sequence: TGTGCCAGCAGTGAACACAGGATGTGGGGAAATCAAGAGACCCAGTACTTC. Translated: CASSEHRMWGNQETQYF.

V and J are TRBV6-1 and TRBJ2-1; perhaps TRBD2 as D (5 bases). In germline, CDR1 is MNHNS, CDR2 SASEGT. Deletions cut 7 bases from V and 5 bases from J, with 12 bases between. The CDR3 is made up of 13 amino acids. CDR3 in amino acids: CASKERKNNEQFF. The DNA of the CDR3 is TGTGCCAGCAAGGAGCGGAAGAACAATGAGCAGTTCTTC.

This clone is classed as medium-sized. The genes are TRBV23-1 and TRBJ1-1; no clear D gene. TRBV23-1 is an ORF; its function is uncertain. The CDR3 loop spans 15 amino acids. V shed 9 bases and J shed 3 bases, with 20 bases lying between them. The CDR3 DNA follows: TGCGCCAGGACGACATCGGGGATCCTCGACACTGAAGCTTTCTTT. Its translation is CARTTSGILDTEAFF.